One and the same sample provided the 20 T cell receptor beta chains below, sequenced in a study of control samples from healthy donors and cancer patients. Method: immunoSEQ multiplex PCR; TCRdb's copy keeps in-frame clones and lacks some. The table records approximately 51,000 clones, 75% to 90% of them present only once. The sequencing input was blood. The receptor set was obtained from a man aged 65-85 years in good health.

This CDR3 is CASSSYRGNTGELFF. The CDR3 region has the DNA TGTGCCAGCAGCTCGTACAGGGGGAACACCGGGGAGCTGTTTTTT. This sequence joins TRBV7-8 and TRBJ2-2; 7 bases align to TRBD1. CDR1 and CDR2 (germline): SGHVS, FQNEAQ. This CDR3 contains 15 residues. After removal of 4 bases from V and 1 base from J, the junction contained 3 bases not matched to a gene.

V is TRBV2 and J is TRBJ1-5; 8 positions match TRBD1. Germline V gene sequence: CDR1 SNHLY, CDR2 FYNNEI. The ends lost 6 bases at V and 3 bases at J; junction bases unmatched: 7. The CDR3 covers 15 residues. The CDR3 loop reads CASSPQGVNNQPQHF. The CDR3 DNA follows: TGTGCCAGCAGCCCACAGGGGGTAAACAATCAGCCCCAGCATTTT.

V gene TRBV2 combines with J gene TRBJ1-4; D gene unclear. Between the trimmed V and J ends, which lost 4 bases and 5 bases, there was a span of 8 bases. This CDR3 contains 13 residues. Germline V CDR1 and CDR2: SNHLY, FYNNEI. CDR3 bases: TGTGCCAGCAGTGTCGCGCGGAATGAAAAACTGTTTTTT. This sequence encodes CASSVARNEKLFF.

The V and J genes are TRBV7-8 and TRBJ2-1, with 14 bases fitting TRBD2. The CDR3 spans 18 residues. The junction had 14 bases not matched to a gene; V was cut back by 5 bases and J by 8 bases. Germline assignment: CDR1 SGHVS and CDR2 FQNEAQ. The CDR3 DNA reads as TGTGCCAGCAGCGCGCCGCTGAGGACTAGCGGGAGGCTCTATGAGCAGTTCTTC. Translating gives CASSAPLRTSGRLYEQFF.

CDR3 residues: CASRSPGNYGYTF. CDR3 bases: TGTGCCAGCAGATCTCCGGGCAACTATGGCTACACCTTC. The rearrangement links TRBV7-6 to TRBJ1-2; D gene ambiguous. Germline values: CDR1 SGHVS, CDR2 FNYEAQ. There are 13 residues in the CDR3. The V and J ends lost 6 bases and 2 bases respectively, with 10 bases between them.

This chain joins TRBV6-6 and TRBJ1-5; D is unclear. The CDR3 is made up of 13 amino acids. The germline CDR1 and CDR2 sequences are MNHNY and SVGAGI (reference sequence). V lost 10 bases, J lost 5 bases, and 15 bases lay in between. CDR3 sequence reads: CATQRGNDQPQHF. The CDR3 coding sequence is TGTGCCACCCAAAGAGGGAACGATCAGCCCCAGCATTTT.

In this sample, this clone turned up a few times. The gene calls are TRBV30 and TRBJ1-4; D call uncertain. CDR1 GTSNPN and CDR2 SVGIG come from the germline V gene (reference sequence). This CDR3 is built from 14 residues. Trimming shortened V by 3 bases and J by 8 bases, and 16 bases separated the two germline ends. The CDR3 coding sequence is TGTGCCTGGAGACCCCCGGGCCCAGTGGAAAAACTGTTTTTT. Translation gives CAWRPPGPVEKLFF.

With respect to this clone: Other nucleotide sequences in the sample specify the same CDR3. CDR3 amino acids: CASSEIDRGNQPQHF. The DNA of the CDR3 is TGTGCCAGCAGTGAAATTGACAGGGGGAATCAGCCCCAGCATTTT. J is TRBJ1-5 and V is TRBV6-1; 9 nucleotides agree with TRBD1. The CDR3 covers 15 residues. The germline gives CDR1 MNHNS, CDR2 SASEGT. Unmatched junction bases numbered 3, after V lost 2 bases and J lost 4 bases.

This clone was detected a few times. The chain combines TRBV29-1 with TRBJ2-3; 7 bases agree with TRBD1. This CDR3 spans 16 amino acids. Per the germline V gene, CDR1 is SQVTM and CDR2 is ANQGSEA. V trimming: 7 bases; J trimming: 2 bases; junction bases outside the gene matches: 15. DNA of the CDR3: TGCAGCGGGATCGATGTGGTAACAGGGGCCACAGATACGCAGTATTTT. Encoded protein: CSGIDVVTGATDTQYF.

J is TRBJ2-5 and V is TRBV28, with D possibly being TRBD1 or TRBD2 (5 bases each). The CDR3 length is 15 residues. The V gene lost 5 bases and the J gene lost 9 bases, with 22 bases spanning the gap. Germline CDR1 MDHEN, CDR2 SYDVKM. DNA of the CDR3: TGTGCCAGCAGTGGACCCGGGACCACAGTCTGGGCCCAGTACTTC. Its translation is CASSGPGTTVWAQYF.

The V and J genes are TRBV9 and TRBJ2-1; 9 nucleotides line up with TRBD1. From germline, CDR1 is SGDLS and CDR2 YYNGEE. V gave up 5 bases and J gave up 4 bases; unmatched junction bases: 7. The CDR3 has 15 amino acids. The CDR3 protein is CASSRTGAQYNEQFF. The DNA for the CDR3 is TGTGCCAGCAGTCGGACAGGGGCGCAATACAATGAGCAGTTCTTC. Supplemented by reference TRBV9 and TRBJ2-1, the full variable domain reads DSGVTQTPKHLITATGQRVTLRCSPRSGDLSVYWYQQSLDQGLQFLIQYYNGEERAKGNILERFSAQQFPDLHSELNLSSLELGDSALYFCASSRTGAQYNEQFFGPGTRLTVL.

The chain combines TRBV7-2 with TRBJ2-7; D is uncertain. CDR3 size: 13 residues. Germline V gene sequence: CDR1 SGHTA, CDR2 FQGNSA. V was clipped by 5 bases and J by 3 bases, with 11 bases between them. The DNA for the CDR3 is TGTGCCAGCAGCGCCCGGGCCTACTACGAGCAGTACTTC. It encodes CASSARAYYEQYF.

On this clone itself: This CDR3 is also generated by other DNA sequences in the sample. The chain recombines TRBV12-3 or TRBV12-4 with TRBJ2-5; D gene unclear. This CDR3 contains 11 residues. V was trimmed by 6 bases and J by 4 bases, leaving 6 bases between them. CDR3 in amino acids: CASRRGETQYF. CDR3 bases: TGTGCCAGCAGGAGAGGAGAGACCCAGTACTTC.

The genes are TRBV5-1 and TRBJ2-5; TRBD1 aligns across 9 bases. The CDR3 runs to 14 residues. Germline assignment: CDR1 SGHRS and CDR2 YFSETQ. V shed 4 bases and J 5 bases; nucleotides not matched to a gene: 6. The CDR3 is CASSNTGGSETQYF. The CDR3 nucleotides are TGCGCCAGCAGCAACACAGGGGGCTCGGAGACCCAGTACTTC. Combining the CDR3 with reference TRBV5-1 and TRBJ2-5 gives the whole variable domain KAGVTQTPRYLIKTRGQQVTLSCSPISGHRSVSWYQQTPGQGLQFLFEYFSETQRNKGNFPGRFSGRQFSNSRSEMNVSTLELGDSALYLCASSNTGGSETQYFGPGTRLLVL.

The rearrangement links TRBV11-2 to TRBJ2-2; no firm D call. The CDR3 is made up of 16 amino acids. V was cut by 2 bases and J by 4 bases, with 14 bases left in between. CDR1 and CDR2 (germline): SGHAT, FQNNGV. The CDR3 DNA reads TGTGCCAGCAGCTTAAGTCCATCGGTGGGCACCGGGGAGCTGTTTTTT. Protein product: CASSLSPSVGTGELFF. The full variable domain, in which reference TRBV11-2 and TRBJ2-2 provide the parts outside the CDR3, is EAGVAQSPRYKIIEKRQSVAFWCNPISGHATLYWYQQILGQGPKLLIQFQNNGVVDDSQLPKDRFSAERLKGVDSTLKIQPAKLEDSAVYLCASSLSPSVGTGELFFGEGSRLTVL.

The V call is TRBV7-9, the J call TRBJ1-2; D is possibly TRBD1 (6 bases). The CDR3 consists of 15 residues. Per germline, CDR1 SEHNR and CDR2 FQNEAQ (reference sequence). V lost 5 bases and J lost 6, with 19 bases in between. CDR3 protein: CASSRPDSLGNGYTF. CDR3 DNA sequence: TGTGCCAGCAGCCGACCGGACAGCCTCGGTAATGGCTACACCTTC.

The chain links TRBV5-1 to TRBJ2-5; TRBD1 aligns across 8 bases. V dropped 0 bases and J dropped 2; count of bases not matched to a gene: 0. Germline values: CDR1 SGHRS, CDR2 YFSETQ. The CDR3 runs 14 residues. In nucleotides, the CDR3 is TGCGCCAGCAGCTTGGACAGGGGGCAAGAGACCCAGTACTTC. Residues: CASSLDRGQETQYF.

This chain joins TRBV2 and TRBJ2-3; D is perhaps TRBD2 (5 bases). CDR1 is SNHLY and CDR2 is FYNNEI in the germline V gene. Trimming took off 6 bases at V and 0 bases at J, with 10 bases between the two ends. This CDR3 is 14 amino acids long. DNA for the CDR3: TGTGCCAGCAGCGGACTCGTTAGCACAGATACGCAGTATTTT. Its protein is CASSGLVSTDTQYF. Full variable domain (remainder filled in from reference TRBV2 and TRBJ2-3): EPEVTQTPSHQVTQMGQEVILRCVPISNHLYFYWYRQILGQKVEFLVSFYNNEISEKSEIFDDQFSVERPDGSNFTLKIRSTKLEDSAMYFCASSGLVSTDTQYFGPGTRLTVL.

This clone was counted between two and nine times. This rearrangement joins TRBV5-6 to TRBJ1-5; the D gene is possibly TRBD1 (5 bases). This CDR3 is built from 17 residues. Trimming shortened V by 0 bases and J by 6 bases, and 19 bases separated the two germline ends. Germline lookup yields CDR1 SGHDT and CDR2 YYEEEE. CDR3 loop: CASSLGPSIWGLQPQHF. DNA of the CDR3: TGTGCCAGCAGCTTGGGGCCATCAATTTGGGGCCTTCAGCCCCAGCATTTT. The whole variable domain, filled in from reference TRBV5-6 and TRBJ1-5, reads DAGVTQSPTHLIKTRGQQVTLRCSPKSGHDTVSWYQQALGQGPQFIFQYYEEEERQRGNFPDRFSGHQFPNYSSELNVNALLLGDSALYLCASSLGPSIWGLQPQHFGDGTRLSIL.

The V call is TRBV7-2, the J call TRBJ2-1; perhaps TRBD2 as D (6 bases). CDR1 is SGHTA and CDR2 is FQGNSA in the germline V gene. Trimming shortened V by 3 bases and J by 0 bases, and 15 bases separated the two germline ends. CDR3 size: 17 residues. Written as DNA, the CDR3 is TGTGCCAGCAGCTTTGTCGGGGGAATGAGCTCCTACAATGAGCAGTTCTTC. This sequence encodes CASSFVGGMSSYNEQFF. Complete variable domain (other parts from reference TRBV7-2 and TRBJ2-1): GAGVSQSPSNKVTEKGKDVELRCDPISGHTALYWYRQSLGQGLEFLIYFQGNSAPDKSGLPSDRFSAERTGGSVSTLTIQRTQQEDSAVYLCASSFVGGMSSYNEQFFGPGTRLTVL.